This TCR beta chain was captured in a study of cytomegalovirus exposure and HLA in healthy donors. It was with 60 Vbeta and 13 Jbeta primers that the PCR ran. Using immunoSEQ multiplex PCR, the repertoire was profiled, and TCRdb retains in-frame clones only, with some absent. The data hold some 130,000 clones, with approximately 70% observed a single time. This clone was picked up a small number of times. Its target is not known. All donors participated as healthy donors of bone marrow. Notes on the study in general: An analysis done earlier found most TCR beta V segments productive about 87% or about 30% of the time. DRB1 showed the most TCR associations and HLA-C the fewest in a later analysis, as rates varied by HLA locus.

The TCR comes from a human donor in good health. Sequenced material: PBMCs.

The CDR3 reads CASSASEGQAYNEQFF. For the CDR3, the DNA is TGTGCCAGCAGCGCCAGCGAGGGACAGGCATACAATGAGCAGTTCTTC. The gene calls are TRBV13 and TRBJ2-1, with 8 bases identical to TRBD1. V shed 5 bases and J 4 bases; nucleotides not matched to a gene: 10. CDR1 is PRHDT and CDR2 is FYEKMQ in the germline V gene (reference sequence). This CDR3 is built from 16 residues.